The present TCR beta chain was sequenced within a study of T-cell memory formation after mild COVID-19 (dated by TCRdb to 2020 to 2022). Concerning the study at large: Most TCR sequence clusters were specific to one of the two donors. The cohort comprised two young, previously healthy adult volunteers, one female and one male. T-cell clones expanding and contracting after mild COVID-19 in a couple of donors were tracked by longitudinal TCRalpha and TCRbeta repertoire sequencing. Study-level results and caveats: Balanced CD4/CD8 phenotypes were observed for clones contracting from day 15 to 85, whereas a bias towards CD4+ was observed for a second wave of clones expanding from day 15 to 37. The study included only two mild cases, and larger cohorts that include severe cases with pre-infection samples were judged to be necessary. Some responding clones were detected in pre-infection memory, which suggested that pre-existing cross-reactive memory T cells had joined the SARS-CoV-2 response. SARS-CoV-2 specificity of the second-wave clones peaking on day 37 was not confirmed. Contracting CD4+ clones turned up mainly in the CM and EM memory subsets, whereas EMRA was where CD8+ clones were enriched.

Relative to germline, V is missing 6 bases and J is missing 3 bases, with 15 bases of the junction outside any gene match. The CDR3 sequence holds 17 residues, the cysteine and phenylalanine included. Only the CDR3 DNA stays, 51 bases, in frame from base 1. CDR1 and CDR2 (DFQATT, SNEGSKA) derive from the germline V gene (reference sequence). Sequencing was carried out with an Illumina NovaSeq 6000. Using 5'RACE with constant-segment primers, TCRalpha and TCRbeta cDNA libraries were constructed, with sample barcodes and unique molecular identifiers added in the process. Trizol reagent was used to extract RNA from every sample. Library amplification was performed in two PCR steps, and a second sample barcode and Illumina TruSeq adapters were introduced in the second step. The libraries were sequenced on an Illumina NovaSeq using 2 x 150 bp paired-end reads. In the original analysis: With migec v1.2.7, reads were demultiplexed and then collapsed into UMI-guided consensus sequences. Using mixcr v2.1.11, UMI consensuses were aligned to TRA and TRB V and J templates and then assembled into clonotypes. Expanded or contracted clonotypes were those called significant by both edgeR and NoisET, with noise models trained on biological replicates. For edgeR calls, a false discovery rate-adjusted p below 0.01 and a log2 fold-change threshold of 1 were applied. PCA with hierarchical clustering of max-normalized trajectories of the 1000 most abundant clonotypes was used as exploratory dynamics analysis. Each responding clone was given a CD4 or CD8 phenotype based on the CD4+ and CD8+ repertoires, which had been sequenced separately. The public sequencing data were trimmed at Q25 with fastp and processed into clonotypes with MiXCR by TCRdb, which kept only in-frame beta chains. Identical CDR3 protein sequences are pooled into one entry, listed with their most common genes and DNA. TCRdb, rather than the study authors, made the V and J calls. In all, the sample holds about 110,000 distinct CDR3 sequences, and about a sixth of those were seen once. More than 25% of the sample is held by the ten biggest clonotypes.

Worth noting for this clonotype: What this receptor recognizes is not known. The record has no base qualities; no much larger clone is one base away.

Ficoll-Paque density gradient centrifugation was the method used to isolate PBMCs. This TCR derives from an adult woman who had mild COVID-19 (a few samples of this study predate the infection). The sample titles of this study are shuffled in the database, so cell type and time point are left out; the donor was told from shared clones. Sequencing used PBMCs or a T cell subset sorted from them (not recorded which). The sequence joins TRBV20-1 to TRBJ2-1, with 9 junctional bases fitting TRBD2. CDR3 loop: CSAPPTEAGGFYNEQFF. The DNA reads as follows: TGCAGTGCCCCTCCGACCGAAGCGGGGGGCTTCTACAATGAGCAGTTCTTC.